This T cell receptor (beta chain) stems from a study of cytomegalovirus exposure and HLA in healthy donors. Healthy donors of bone marrow made up the group. PCR primers comprised 60 Vbeta and 13 Jbeta primers. Profiled with immunoSEQ multiplex PCR; TCRdb holds only in-frame clones, not every one. The sample yields about 120,000 clones, approximately 80% seen once. Germline V CDR1 and CDR2: MNHEY, SMNVEV (reference sequence). V lost 8 bases to trimming and J lost 1 base, with 12 bases between them. CDR3 length: 13 amino acids. About this clone itself: What it recognizes is unknown.

General study results and limits: A missense variant in DCLRE1C was later tied to TCR beta V- and J-gene trimming.

This sequence originates from a woman under 40 in good health and CMV-seronegative. The chain joins TRBV27 to TRBJ2-7; D might be TRBD2 (6 bases). Sequences were obtained from PBMCs. The CDR3 here is CASADGSSYEQYF. The CDR3 DNA sequence: TGTGCCAGCGCCGACGGGAGTTCCTACGAGCAGTACTTC.